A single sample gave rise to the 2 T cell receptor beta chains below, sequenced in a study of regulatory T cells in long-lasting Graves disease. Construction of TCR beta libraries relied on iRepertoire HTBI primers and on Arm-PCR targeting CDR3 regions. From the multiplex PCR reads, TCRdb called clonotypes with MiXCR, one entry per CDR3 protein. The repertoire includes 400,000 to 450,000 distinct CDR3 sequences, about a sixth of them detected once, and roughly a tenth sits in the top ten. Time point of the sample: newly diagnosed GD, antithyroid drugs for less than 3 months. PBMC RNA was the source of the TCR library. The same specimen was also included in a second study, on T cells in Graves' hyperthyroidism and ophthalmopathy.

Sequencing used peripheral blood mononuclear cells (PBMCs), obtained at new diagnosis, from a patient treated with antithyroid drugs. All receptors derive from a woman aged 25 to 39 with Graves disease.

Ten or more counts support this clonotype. The chain's CDR3 is CASSSQGAYKAYNEQFF. The CDR3 DNA sequence: TGTGCCAGCAGCTCCCAGGGCGCATATAAGGCCTACAATGAGCAGTTCTTC. The V and J genes are TRBV12-3 or TRBV12-4 and TRBJ2-1, with D possibly TRBD1 on 5 matching bases. There are 17 residues in the CDR3. V lost 6 bases, J lost 2 bases, and 20 bases lay in between.

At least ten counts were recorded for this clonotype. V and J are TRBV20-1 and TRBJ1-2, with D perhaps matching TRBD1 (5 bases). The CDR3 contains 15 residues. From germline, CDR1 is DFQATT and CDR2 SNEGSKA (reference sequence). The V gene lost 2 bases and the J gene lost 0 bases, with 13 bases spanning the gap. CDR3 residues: CSARLAGRSNYGYTF. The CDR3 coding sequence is TGCAGTGCTAGATTGGCGGGGCGGTCTAACTATGGCTACACCTTC.